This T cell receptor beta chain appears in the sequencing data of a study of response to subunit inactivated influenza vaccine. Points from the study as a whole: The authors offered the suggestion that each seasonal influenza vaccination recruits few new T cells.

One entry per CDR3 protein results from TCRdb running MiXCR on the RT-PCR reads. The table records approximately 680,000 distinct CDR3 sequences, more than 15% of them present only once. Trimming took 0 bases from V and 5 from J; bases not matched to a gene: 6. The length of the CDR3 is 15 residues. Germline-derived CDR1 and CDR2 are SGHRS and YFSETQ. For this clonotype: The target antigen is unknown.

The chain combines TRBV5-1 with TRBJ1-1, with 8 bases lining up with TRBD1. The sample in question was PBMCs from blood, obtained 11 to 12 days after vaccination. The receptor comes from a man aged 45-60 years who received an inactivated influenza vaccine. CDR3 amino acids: CASSLESQGGTEAFF. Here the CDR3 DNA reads TGCGCCAGCAGCTTGGAATCACAGGGGGGGACTGAAGCTTTCTTT.